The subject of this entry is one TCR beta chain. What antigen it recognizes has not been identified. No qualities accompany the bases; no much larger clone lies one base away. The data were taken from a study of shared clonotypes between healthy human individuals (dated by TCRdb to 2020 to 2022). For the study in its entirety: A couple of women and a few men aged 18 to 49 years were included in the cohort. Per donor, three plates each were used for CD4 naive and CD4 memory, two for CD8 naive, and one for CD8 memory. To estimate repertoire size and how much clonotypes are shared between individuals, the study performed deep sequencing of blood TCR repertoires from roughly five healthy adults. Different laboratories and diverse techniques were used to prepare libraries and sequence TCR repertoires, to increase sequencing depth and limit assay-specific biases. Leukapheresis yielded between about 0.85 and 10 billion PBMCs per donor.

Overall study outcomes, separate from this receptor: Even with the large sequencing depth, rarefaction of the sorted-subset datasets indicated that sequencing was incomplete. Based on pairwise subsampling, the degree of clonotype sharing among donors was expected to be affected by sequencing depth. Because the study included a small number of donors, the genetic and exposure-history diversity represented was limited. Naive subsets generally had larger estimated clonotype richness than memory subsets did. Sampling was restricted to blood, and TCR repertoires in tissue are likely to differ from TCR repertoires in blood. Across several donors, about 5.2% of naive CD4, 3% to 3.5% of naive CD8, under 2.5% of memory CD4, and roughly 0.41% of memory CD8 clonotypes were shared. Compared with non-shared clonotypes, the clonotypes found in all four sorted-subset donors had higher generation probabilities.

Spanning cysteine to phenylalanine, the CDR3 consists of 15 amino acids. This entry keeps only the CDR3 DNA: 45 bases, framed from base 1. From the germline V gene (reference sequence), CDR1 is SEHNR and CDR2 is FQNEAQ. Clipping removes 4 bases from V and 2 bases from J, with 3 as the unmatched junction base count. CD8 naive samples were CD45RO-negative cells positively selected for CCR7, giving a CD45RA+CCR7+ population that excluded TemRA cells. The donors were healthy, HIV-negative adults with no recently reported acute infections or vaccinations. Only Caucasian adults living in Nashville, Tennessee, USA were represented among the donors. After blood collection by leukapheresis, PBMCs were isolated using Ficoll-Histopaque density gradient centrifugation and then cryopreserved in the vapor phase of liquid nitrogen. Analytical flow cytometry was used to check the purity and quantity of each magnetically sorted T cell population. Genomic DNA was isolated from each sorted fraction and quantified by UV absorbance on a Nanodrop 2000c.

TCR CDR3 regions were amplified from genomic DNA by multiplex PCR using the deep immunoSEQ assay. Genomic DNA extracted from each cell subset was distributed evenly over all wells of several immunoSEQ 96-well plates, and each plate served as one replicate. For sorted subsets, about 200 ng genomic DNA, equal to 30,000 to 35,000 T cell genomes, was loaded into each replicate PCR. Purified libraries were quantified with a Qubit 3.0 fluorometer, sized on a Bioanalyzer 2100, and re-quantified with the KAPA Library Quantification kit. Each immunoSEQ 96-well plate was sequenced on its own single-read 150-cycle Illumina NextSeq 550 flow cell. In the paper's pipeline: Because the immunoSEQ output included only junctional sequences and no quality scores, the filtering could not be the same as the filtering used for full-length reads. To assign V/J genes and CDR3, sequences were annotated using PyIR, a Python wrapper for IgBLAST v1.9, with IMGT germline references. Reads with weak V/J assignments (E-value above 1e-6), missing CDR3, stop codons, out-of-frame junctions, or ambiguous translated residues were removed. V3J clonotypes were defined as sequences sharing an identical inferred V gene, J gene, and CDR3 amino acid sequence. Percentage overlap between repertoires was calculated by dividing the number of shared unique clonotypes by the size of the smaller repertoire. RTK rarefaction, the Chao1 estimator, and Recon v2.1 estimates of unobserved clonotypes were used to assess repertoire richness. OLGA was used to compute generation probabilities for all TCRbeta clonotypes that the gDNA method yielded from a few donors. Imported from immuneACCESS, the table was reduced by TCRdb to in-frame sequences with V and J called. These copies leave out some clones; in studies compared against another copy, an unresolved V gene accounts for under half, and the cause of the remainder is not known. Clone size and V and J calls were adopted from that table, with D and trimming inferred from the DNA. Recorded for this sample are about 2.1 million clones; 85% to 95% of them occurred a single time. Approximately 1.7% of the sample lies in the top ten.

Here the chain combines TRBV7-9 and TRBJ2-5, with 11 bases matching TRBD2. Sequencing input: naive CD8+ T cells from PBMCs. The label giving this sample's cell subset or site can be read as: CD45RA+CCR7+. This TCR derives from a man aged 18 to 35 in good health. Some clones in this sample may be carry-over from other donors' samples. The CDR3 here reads CASSSRLAGQETQYF. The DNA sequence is TGTGCCAGCAGCTCCAGACTAGCGGGGCAAGAGACCCAGTACTTC.